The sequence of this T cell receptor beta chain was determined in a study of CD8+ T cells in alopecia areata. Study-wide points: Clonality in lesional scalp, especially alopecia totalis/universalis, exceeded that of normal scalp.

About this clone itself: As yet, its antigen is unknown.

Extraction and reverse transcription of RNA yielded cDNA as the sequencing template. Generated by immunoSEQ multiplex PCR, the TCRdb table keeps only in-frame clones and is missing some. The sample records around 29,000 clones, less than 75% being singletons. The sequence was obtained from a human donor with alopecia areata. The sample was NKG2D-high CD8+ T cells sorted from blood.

CDR3 bases: TGCGCCAGCAGCCAACCCGGGACAGGAGAGTACGAGCAGTACTTC. Protein sequence: CASSQPGTGEYEQYF. The V call is TRBV4-1, the J call TRBJ2-7; TRBD1 agrees at 8 bases. CDR3 length: 15 amino acids. V was pared by 2 bases and J by 4 bases, with 7 bases of the junction left unmatched. Germline V lookup: CDR1 MGHRA, CDR2 YSYEKL.